Sequencing of this TCR beta chain was carried out in a study of graft-versus-host responses after intestinal transplantation. This CDR3 has 14 residues. V was trimmed by 4 bases and J by 2 bases, leaving 12 bases between them. Germline V gene lookup returns CDR1 SNHLY and CDR2 FYNNEI. Note on this clone: Its target is not known.

Sequencing was performed with immunoSEQ multiplex PCR; in TCRdb, only in-frame clones are kept and a portion is missing. The sample holds around 97,000 clones, 75% to 95% seen once. The sequence was obtained from a human donor who received an intestinal transplant. This chain joins TRBV2 and TRBJ2-7; perhaps TRBD1 as D (6 bases). Here the sequenced sample was unstimulated CD8+ T cells sorted from spleen or lymph node cells, taken before intestinal transplant. Here the CDR3 DNA reads TGTGCCAGCAGTGTGGACAGTTCCCCCTACGAGCAGTACTTC. Translated: CASSVDSSPYEQYF. Drawing the rest from reference TRBV2 and TRBJ2-7, the complete variable domain is EPEVTQTPSHQVTQMGQEVILRCVPISNHLYFYWYRQILGQKVEFLVSFYNNEISEKSEIFDDQFSVERPDGSNFTLKIRSTKLEDSAMYFCASSVDSSPYEQYFGPGTRLTVT.